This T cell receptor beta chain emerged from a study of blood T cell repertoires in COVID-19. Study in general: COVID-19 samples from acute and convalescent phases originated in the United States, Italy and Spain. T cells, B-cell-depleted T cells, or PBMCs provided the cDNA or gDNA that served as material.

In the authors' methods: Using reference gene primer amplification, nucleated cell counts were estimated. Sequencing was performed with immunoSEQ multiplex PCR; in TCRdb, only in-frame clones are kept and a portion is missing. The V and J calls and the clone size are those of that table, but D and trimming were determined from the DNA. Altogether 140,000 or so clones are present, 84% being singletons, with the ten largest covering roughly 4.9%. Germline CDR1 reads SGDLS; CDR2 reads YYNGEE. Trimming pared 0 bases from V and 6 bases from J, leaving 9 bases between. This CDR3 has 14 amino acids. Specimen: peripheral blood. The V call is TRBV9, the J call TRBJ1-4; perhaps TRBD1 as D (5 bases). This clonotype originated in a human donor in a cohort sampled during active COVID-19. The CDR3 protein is CASSVGVGDEKLFF. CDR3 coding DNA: TGTGCCAGCAGCGTAGGAGTAGGGGATGAAAAACTGTTTTTT.